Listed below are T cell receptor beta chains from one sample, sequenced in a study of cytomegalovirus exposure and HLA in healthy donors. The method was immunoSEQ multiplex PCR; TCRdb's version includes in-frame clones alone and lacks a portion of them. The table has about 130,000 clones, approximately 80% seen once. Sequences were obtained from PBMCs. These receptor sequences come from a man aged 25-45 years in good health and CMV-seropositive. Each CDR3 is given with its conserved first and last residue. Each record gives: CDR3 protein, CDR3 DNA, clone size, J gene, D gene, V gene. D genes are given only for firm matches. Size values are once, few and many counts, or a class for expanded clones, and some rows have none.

CDR3: CAIFHDRGAVTEAFF; DNA: TGTGCCATTTTCCATGACAGGGGGGCCGTCACTGAAGCTTTCTTT; size: few; J: TRBJ1-1; D: TRBD1; V: TRBV10-3
CDR3: CASSPGGLNEKLFF; DNA: TGTGCCAGCAGCCCCGGCGGCCTTAATGAAAAACTGTTTTTT; size: -; J: TRBJ1-4; D: -; V: TRBV28
CDR3: CASYPASGEETQYF; DNA: TGTGCCAGCTACCCGGCTAGCGGGGAAGAGACCCAGTACTTC; size: -; J: TRBJ2-5; D: TRBD2; V: TRBV2
CDR3: CASKLGQAITGELFF; DNA: TGTGCCAGCAAATTGGGACAGGCGATCACCGGGGAGCTGTTTTTT; size: -; J: TRBJ2-2; D: TRBD1; V: TRBV6-1
CDR3: CASSINKEAEAFF; DNA: TGTGCCAGTAGTATAAACAAGGAGGCTGAAGCTTTCTTT; size: -; J: TRBJ1-1; D: -; V: TRBV19
CDR3: CASRLTGSTEAFF; DNA: TGTGCCAGCAGGCTGACAGGGAGCACTGAAGCTTTCTTT; size: -; J: TRBJ1-1; D: TRBD1; V: TRBV6-1
CDR3: CASSSRDRYNEQFF; DNA: TGTGCCAGCAGTTCCCGGGACAGATACAATGAGCAGTTCTTC; size: few; J: TRBJ2-1; D: TRBD1; V: TRBV28
CDR3: CASTIQRTGGSEKLFF; DNA: TGTGCCAGCACAATCCAGCGGACAGGGGGTAGTGAAAAACTGTTTTTT; size: -; J: TRBJ1-4; D: TRBD1; V: TRBV2
CDR3: CASSKVAGNEQYF; DNA: TGTGCCAGCAGCAAAGTAGCTGGAAACGAGCAGTACTTC; size: once; J: TRBJ2-7; D: -; V: TRBV21-1
CDR3: CASSPQGRNAGNTIYF; DNA: TGTGCCAGCTCACCACAGGGGAGGAATGCTGGAAACACCATATATTTT; size: -; J: TRBJ1-3; D: -; V: TRBV18
CDR3: CASSLQGGNEKLFF; DNA: TGTGCCAGCAGCTTACAGGGCGGCAATGAAAAACTGTTTTTT; size: -; J: TRBJ1-4; D: -; V: TRBV7-9
CDR3: CASSRVQGNEQYF; DNA: TGCGCCAGCAGTAGAGTTCAGGGAAACGAGCAGTACTTC; size: -; J: TRBJ2-7; D: -; V: TRBV10-1
CDR3: CASSSGQGGEAFF; DNA: TGCGCCAGCAGCTCCGGACAGGGGGGTGAAGCTTTCTTT; size: -; J: TRBJ1-1; D: TRBD1; V: TRBV5-1
CDR3: CASSSILGLAGGPRLFTGELFF; DNA: TGTGCCAGCAGTTCTATTCTTGGGCTAGCGGGGGGGCCGAGGTTGTTCACCGGGGAGCTGTTTTTT; size: once; J: TRBJ2-2; D: TRBD2; V: TRBV27
CDR3: CASSQNPGLGGGYTF; DNA: TGTGCCAGCAGCCAAAATCCCGGGTTGGGGGGGGGCTACACCTTC; size: few; J: TRBJ1-2; D: -; V: TRBV4-2
CDR3: CASSPSVLADEQYF; DNA: TGTGCCAGCAGCCCCAGCGTTCTTGCCGACGAGCAGTACTTC; size: -; J: TRBJ2-7; D: -; V: TRBV7-6
CDR3: CASSRAGEGQPQHF; DNA: TGTGCCAGCAGCCGAGCAGGGGAAGGGCAGCCCCAGCATTTT; size: once; J: TRBJ1-5; D: -; V: TRBV4-2
CDR3: CASSLDVGTGELFF; DNA: TGTGCCAGCAGTTTAGACGTCGGGACCGGGGAGCTGTTTTTT; size: -; J: TRBJ2-2; D: -; V: TRBV28
CDR3: CASAVGGSNQPQHF; DNA: TGCGCCAGCGCCGTGGGGGGAAGCAATCAGCCCCAGCATTTT; size: -; J: TRBJ1-5; D: -; V: TRBV5-1
CDR3: CASGPGNQPQHF; DNA: TGTGCCAGCGGGCCAGGCAATCAGCCCCAGCATTTT; size: -; J: TRBJ1-5; D: -; V: TRBV9
CDR3: CASSSQGVGTDTQYF; DNA: TGTGCCAGTAGTAGCCAGGGTGTGGGCACAGATACGCAGTATTTT; size: -; J: TRBJ2-3; D: -; V: TRBV19
CDR3: CASSVLGGYEKLFF; DNA: TGTGCCAGCAGTGTTCTGGGGGGGTATGAAAAACTGTTTTTT; size: -; J: TRBJ1-4; D: -; V: TRBV25-1
CDR3: CASSLRGPYEQYF; DNA: TGTGCCAGCAGTTTAAGGGGTCCCTACGAGCAGTACTTC; size: -; J: TRBJ2-7; D: -; V: TRBV27
CDR3: CASSFRDSRYNEQFF; DNA: TGTGCCAGTAGTTTCAGGGATTCTAGATACAATGAGCAGTTCTTC; size: once; J: TRBJ2-1; D: -; V: TRBV19